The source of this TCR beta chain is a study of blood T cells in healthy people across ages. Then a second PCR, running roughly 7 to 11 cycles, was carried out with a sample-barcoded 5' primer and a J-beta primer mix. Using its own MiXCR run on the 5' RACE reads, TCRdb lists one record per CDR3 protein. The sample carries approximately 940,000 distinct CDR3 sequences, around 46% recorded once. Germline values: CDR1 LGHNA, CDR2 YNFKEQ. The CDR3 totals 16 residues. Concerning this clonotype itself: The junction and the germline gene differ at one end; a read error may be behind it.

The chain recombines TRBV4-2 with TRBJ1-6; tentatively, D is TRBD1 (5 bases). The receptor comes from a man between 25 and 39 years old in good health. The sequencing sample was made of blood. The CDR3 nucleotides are TGTGCCAGCAGCCAAGACTCCGGGGGTTATAATTCACCCCCCCACTTT. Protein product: CASSQDSGGYNSPPHF.